The 10 T cell receptor beta chains given below trace back to one sample, sequenced in a study of blood T cell repertoires in COVID-19. TCRdb keeps only in-frame clones here, not all; method: immunoSEQ multiplex PCR. This table holds 200,000 to 250,000 clones, around 80% found once. Sequencing was performed on peripheral blood. These receptors were taken from a human donor in a cohort sampled during active COVID-19.

Turning to this clone: This sample includes further DNA sequences coding for the same CDR3. The rearrangement uses TRBV27 and TRBJ2-7, with 10 bases aligning to TRBD1. The germline V gene has CDR1 MNHEY and CDR2 SMNVEV (reference sequence). V dropped 4 bases and J dropped 3; count of bases not matched to a gene: 3. The CDR3 is made up of 14 amino acids. The CDR3 sequence is CASSYRTGGYEQYF. CDR3 DNA sequence: TGTGCCAGCAGTTACCGGACAGGGGGCTACGAGCAGTACTTC.

The chain carries TRBV28 and TRBJ2-2, with 10 bases matching TRBD2. The germline CDR1 and CDR2 sequences are MDHEN and SYDVKM. Unmatched junction bases numbered 17, after V lost 6 bases and J lost 4 bases. The CDR3 covers 19 residues. The CDR3 sequence is CASSPHGASGRSGTGELFF. DNA for the CDR3: TGTGCCAGCAGCCCACACGGGGCTAGCGGGAGAAGTGGCACCGGGGAGCTGTTTTTT.

This rearrangement joins TRBV5-5 to TRBJ2-2; 7 positions agree with TRBD1. Germline V CDR1 and CDR2: SGHKS, YYEKEE (reference sequence). The CDR3 has 14 residues. V gave up 4 bases and J gave up 4 bases; unmatched junction bases: 4. The CDR3 nucleotides are TGTGCCAGCAGCCCACAGGGGTCCACCGGGGAGCTGTTTTTT. It is translated as CASSPQGSTGELFF.

J is TRBJ2-4 and V is TRBV6-6; 8 positions agree with TRBD2. Germline CDR1 is MNHNY and CDR2 is SVGAGI (reference sequence). The CDR3 contains 15 residues. The V gene end was trimmed by 8 bases and the J gene end by 6 bases; junction bases not matched to a gene: 12. CDR3 sequence reads: CASVGGALLLNIQYF. The CDR3 DNA reads as TGTGCCAGCGTCGGGGGGGCACTCCTTCTAAACATTCAGTACTTC.

V usage is TRBV18 and J usage is TRBJ1-3; 8 bases agree with TRBD1. This CDR3 has 17 amino acids. The ends lost 4 bases at V and 0 bases at J; junction bases unmatched: 8. Germline loops: CDR1 KGHSH, CDR2 LQKENI. The CDR3 DNA sequence: TGTGCCAGCTCACGAACCGGACAGGGTCCCTCTGGAAACACCATATATTTT. Its protein product is CASSRTGQGPSGNTIYF.

The chain couples TRBV6-2 or TRBV6-3 to TRBJ2-1, with 9 bases matching TRBD1. V shed 0 bases, J shed 9 bases, and the junction held 6 bases outside the gene matches. Germline CDR1 reads MNHEY; CDR2 reads SVGEGT. This CDR3 is 15 amino acids long. CDR3 DNA: TGTGCCAGCAGTTACTCTGGGACAGGGCGTCCTGAGCAGTTCTTC. Protein: CASSYSGTGRPEQFF.

This sequence joins TRBV2 and TRBJ1-1; 9 bases are shared with TRBD1. Looked up from germline, CDR1 is SNHLY and CDR2 is FYNNEI. The CDR3 contains 14 residues. The J segment lost 4 bases and the V segment lost 5 bases, leaving 5 bases of the junction unmatched. The CDR3 loop reads CASSRDRASTEAFF. CDR3 DNA: TGTGCCAGCAGTAGGGACAGGGCCTCCACTGAAGCTTTCTTT.

The rearrangement uses TRBV6-5 and TRBJ2-7; a possible D gene is TRBD2 (6 bases). Trimming shortened V by 9 bases and J by 4 bases, and 19 bases separated the two germline ends. Germline CDR1 reads MNHEY; CDR2 reads SVGAGI. This CDR3 is built from 14 residues. The CDR3 DNA reads TGTGCCAGTGCATTGAGTCGCGGGGCATACGAGCAGTACTTC. This encodes CASALSRGAYEQYF.

In its sample, this clone was seen a few times. This rearrangement joins TRBV7-9 to TRBJ2-7, with unresolved D. The CDR3 is 15 amino acids. Per germline, CDR1 SEHNR and CDR2 FQNEAQ (reference sequence). Trimming removed 0 bases from V and 2 bases from J, with 11 bases in between. The chain's CDR3 is CASSLAPGPTYEQYF. The CDR3 DNA reads as TGTGCCAGCAGCTTAGCGCCTGGGCCAACCTACGAGCAGTACTTC.

The rearrangement uses TRBV28 and TRBJ1-4; the D is unclear. Germline V gene lookup returns CDR1 MDHEN and CDR2 SYDVKM. The CDR3 consists of 17 residues. Trimming pared 6 bases from V and 0 bases from J, leaving 17 bases between. The CDR3 protein is CASSPPGLGSTNEKLFF. The CDR3 nucleotides are TGTGCCAGCAGCCCGCCGGGGTTGGGGTCAACTAATGAAAAACTGTTTTTT.